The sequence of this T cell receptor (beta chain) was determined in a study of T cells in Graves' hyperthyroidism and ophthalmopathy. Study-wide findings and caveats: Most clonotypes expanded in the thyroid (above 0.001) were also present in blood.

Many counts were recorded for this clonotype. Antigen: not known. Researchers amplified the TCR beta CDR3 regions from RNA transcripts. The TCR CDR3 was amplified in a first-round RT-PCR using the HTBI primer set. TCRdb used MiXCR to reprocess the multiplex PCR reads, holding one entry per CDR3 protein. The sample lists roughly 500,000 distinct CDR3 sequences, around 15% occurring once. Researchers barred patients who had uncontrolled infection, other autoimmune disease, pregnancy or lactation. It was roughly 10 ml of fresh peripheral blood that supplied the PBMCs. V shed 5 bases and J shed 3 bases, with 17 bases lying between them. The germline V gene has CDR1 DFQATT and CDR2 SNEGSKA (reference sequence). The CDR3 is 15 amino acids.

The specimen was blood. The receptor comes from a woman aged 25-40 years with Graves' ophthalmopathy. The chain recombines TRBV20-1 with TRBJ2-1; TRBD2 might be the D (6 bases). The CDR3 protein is CSARRTKGIYNEQFF. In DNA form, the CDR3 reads TGCAGTGCTCGGAGGACTAAGGGTATCTACAATGAGCAGTTCTTC.